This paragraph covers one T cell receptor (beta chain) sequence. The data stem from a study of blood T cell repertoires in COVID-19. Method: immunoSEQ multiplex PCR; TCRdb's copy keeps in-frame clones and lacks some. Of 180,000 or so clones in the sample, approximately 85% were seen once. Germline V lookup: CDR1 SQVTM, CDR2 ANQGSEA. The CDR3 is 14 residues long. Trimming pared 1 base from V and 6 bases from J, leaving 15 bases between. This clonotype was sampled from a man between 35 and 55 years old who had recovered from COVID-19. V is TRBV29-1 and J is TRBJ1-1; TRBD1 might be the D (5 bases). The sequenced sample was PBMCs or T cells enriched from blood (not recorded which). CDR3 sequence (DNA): TGCAGCGTTGAAGCGGCAGGGCCCCTGGCTGAAGCTTTCTTT. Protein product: CSVEAAGPLAEAFF.